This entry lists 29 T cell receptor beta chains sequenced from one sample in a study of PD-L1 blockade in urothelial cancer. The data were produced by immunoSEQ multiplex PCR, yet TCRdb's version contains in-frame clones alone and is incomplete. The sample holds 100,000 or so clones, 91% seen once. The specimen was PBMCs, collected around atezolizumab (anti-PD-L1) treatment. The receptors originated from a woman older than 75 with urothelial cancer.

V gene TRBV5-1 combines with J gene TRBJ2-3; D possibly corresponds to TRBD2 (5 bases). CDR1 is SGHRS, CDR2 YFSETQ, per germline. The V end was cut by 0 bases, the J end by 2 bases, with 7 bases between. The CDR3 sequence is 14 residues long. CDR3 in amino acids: CASSLDGLTDTQYF. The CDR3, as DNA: TGCGCCAGCAGCTTGGACGGACTCACAGATACGCAGTATTTT. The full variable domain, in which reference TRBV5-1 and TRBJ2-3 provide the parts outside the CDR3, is KAGVTQTPRYLIKTRGQQVTLSCSPISGHRSVSWYQQTPGQGLQFLFEYFSETQRNKGNFPGRFSGRQFSNSRSEMNVSTLELGDSALYLCASSLDGLTDTQYFGPGTRLTVL.

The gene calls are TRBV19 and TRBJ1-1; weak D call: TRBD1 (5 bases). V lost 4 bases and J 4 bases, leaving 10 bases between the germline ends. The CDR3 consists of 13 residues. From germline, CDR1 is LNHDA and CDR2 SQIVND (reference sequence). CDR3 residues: CASSKGSSTEAFF. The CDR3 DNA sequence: TGTGCCAGTAGTAAGGGGTCGAGCACTGAAGCTTTCTTT.

CDR3 loop: CASSPHRTQYF. The CDR3 DNA is TGTGCCAGCAGCCCACACAGGACGCAGTACTTC. The chain uses TRBV14 and TRBJ2-7; D may be TRBD1 (5 bases). Deletions cut 4 bases from V and 9 bases from J, with 10 bases between. Germline V gene lookup returns CDR1 SGHDN and CDR2 FVKESK. CDR3 length equals 11 residues. Supplemented by reference TRBV14 and TRBJ2-7, the full variable domain reads EAGVTQFPSHSVIEKGQTVTLRCDPISGHDNLYWYRRVMGKEIKFLLHFVKESKQDESGMPNNRFLAERTGGTYSTLKVQPAELEDSGVYFCASSPHRTQYFGPGTRLTVT.

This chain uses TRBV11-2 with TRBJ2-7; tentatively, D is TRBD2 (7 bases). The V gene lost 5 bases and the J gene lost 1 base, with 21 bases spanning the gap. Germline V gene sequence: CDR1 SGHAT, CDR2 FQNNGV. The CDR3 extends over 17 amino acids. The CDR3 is CASSPSGGGGTSYEQYF. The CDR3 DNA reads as TGTGCCAGCAGCCCTAGTGGGGGGGGCGGGACGTCCTACGAGCAGTACTTC.

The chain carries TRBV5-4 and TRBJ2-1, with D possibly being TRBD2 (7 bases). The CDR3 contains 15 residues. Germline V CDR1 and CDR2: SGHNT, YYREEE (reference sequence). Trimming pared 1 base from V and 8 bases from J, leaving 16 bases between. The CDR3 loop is CASSLYGRPGDEQFF. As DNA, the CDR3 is TGTGCCAGCAGCTTGTACGGGAGGCCAGGGGATGAGCAGTTCTTC.

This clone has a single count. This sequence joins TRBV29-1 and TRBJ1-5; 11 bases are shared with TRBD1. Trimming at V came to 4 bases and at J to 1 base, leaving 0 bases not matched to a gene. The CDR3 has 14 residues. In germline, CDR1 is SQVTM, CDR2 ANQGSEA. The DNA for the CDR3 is TGCAGCGTTGGGACAGGGGGCAGCAATCAGCCCCAGCATTTT. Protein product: CSVGTGGSNQPQHF.

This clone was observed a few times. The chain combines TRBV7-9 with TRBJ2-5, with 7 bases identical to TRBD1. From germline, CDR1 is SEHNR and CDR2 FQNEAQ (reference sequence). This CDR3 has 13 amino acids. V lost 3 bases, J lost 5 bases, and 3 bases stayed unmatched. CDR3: CASSFTGVETQYF. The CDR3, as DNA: TGTGCCAGCAGCTTTACAGGGGTGGAGACCCAGTACTTC.

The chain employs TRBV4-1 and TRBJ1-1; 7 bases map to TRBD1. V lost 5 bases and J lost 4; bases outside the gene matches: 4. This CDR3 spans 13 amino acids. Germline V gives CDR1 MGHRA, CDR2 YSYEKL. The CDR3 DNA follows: TGCGCCAGCAGCAAGGGGGCGAGCACTGAAGCTTTCTTT. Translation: CASSKGASTEAFF.

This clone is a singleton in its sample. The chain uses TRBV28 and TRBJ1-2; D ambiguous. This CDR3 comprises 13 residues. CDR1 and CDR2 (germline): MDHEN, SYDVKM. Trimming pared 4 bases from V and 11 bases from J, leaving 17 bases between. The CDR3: CASSSPTGLLYTF. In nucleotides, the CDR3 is TGTGCCAGCAGTTCACCCACCGGGTTGCTATACACCTTC.

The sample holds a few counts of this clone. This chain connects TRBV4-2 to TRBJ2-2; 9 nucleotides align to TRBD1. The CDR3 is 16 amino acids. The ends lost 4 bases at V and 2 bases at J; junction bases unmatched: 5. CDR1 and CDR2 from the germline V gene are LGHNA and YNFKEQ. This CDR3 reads CASSRPGQGNTGELFF. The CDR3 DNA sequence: TGTGCCAGCAGCCGCCCGGGACAGGGAAACACCGGGGAGCTGTTTTTT.

The CDR3 sequence is CASSVGQVGTYEQYF. Written as DNA, the CDR3 is TGTGCCAGCAGCGTCGGACAGGTGGGTACCTACGAGCAGTACTTC. This chain joins TRBV9 and TRBJ2-7; 7 bases agree with TRBD1. The V gene end was trimmed by 2 bases and the J gene end by 2 bases; junction bases not matched to a gene: 7. Germline-derived CDR1 and CDR2 are SGDLS and YYNGEE. The CDR3 length is 15 residues.

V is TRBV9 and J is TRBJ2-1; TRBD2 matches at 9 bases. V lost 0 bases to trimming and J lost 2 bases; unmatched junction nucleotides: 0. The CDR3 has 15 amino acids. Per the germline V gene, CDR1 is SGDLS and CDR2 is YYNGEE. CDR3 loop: CASSVASGAYNEQFF. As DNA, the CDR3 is TGTGCCAGCAGCGTAGCTAGCGGGGCCTACAATGAGCAGTTCTTC.

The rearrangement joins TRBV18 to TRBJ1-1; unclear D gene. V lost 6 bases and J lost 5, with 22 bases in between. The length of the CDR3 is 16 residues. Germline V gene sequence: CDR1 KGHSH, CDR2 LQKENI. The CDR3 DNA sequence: TGTGCCAGCTCCGATGCTACCGGGAGCTTGGGGACTGAAGCTTTCTTT. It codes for CASSDATGSLGTEAFF.

CDR3: CASSLSGRNPPEQFF. For the CDR3, the DNA is TGTGCCAGCAGTTTGAGCGGGAGAAACCCGCCTGAGCAGTTCTTC. J is TRBJ2-1 and V is TRBV28; 8 bases line up with TRBD2. With 3 bases clipped from V and 9 bases from J, the junction kept 10 bases outside the gene matches. Germline CDR1 and CDR2: MDHEN and SYDVKM. CDR3 length: 15 amino acids. Variable domain in full (rest from reference TRBV28 and TRBJ2-1): DVKVTQSSRYLVKRTGEKVFLECVQDMDHENMFWYRQDPGLGLRLIYFSYDVKMKEKGDIPEGYSVSREKKERFSLILESASTNQTSMYLCASSLSGRNPPEQFFGPGTRLTVL.

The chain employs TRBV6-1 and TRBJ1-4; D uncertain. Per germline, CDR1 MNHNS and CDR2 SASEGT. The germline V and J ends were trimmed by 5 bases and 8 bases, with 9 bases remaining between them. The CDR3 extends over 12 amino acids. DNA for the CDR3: TGTGCCAGCAGTTCTCGAGGAGAAAAACTGTTTTTT. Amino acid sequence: CASSSRGEKLFF.

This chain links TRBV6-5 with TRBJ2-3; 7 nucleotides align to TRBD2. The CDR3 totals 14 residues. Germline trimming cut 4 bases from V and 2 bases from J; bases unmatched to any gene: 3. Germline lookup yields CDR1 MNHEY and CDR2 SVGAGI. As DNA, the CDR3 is TGTGCCAGCAGTTCCGGACTAGTCACAGATACGCAGTATTTT. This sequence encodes CASSSGLVTDTQYF.

This chain's CDR3 is CASSLLGLLNEQFF. The CDR3 DNA reads as TGTGCCAGCAGCTTACTAGGACTCCTCAATGAGCAGTTCTTC. The chain is built from TRBV7-2 and TRBJ2-1; a possible D gene is TRBD2 (5 bases). The CDR3 length is 14 residues. Trimming pared 2 bases from V and 6 bases from J, leaving 11 bases between. Germline V gives CDR1 SGHTA, CDR2 FQGNSA.

Written as DNA, the CDR3 is TGTGCCAGTTCGGTAGATACGCAGTATTTT. It specifies CASSVDTQYF. The chain joins TRBV2 to TRBJ2-3, with D hard to call. This CDR3 has 10 amino acids. The germline V gene has CDR1 SNHLY and CDR2 FYNNEI. With 9 bases removed from V and 5 bases from J, the gap between germline ends came to 6 bases.

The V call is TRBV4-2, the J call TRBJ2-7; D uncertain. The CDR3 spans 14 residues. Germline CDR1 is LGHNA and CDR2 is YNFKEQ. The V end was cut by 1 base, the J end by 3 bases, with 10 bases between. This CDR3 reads CASSQGALDYEQYF. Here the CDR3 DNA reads TGTGCCAGCAGCCAAGGGGCCCTCGACTACGAGCAGTACTTC.

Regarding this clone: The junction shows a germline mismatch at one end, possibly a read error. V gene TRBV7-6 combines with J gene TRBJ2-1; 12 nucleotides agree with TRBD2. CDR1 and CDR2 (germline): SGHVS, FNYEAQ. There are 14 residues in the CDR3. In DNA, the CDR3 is TGTGCCAGCAGCCTAGCGGGAGGGGTGAATGAGCAGTTCTTC. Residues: CASSLAGGVNEQFF.

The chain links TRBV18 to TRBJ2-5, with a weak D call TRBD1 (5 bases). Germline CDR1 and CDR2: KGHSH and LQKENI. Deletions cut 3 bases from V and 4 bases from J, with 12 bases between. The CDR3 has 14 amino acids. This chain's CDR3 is CASSPVRVGETQYF. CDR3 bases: TGTGCCAGCTCACCGGTCAGGGTTGGAGAGACCCAGTACTTC.

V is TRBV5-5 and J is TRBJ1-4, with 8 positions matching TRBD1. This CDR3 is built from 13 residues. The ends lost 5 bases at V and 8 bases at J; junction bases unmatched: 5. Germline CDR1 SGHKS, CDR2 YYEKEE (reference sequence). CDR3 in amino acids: CASRTGAEEKLFF. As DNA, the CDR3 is TGTGCCAGCAGGACAGGGGCGGAAGAAAAACTGTTTTTT. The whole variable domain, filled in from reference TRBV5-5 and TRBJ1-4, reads DAGVTQSPTHLIKTRGQQVTLRCSPISGHKSVSWYQQVLGQGPQFIFQYYEKEERGRGNFPDRFSARQFPNYSSELNVNALLLGDSALYLCASRTGAEEKLFFGSGTQLSVL.

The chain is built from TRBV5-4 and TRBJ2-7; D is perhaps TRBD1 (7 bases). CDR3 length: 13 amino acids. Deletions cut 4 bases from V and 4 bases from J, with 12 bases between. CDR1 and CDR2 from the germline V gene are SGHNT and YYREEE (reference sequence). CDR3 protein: CASSRGTEYEQYF. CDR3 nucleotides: TGTGCCAGCAGCCGGGGGACAGAATACGAGCAGTACTTC.

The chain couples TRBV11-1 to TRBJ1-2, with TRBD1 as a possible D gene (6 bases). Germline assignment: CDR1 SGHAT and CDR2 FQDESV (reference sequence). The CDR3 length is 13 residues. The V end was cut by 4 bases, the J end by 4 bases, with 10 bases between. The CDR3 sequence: CASSSGVGYGYTF. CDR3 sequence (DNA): TGTGCCAGCAGCTCAGGGGTAGGCTATGGCTACACCTTC.

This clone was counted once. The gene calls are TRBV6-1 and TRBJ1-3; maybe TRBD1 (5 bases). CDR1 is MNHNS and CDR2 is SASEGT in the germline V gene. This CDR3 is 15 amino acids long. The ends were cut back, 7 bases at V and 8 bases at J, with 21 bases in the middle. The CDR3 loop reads CASIYSPRGRDTIYF. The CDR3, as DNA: TGTGCCAGCATCTATAGCCCCCGGGGGAGAGACACCATATATTTT.

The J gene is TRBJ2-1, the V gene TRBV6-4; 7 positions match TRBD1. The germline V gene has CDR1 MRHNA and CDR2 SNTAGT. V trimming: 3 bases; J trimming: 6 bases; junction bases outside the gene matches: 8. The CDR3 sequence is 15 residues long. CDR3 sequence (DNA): TGTGCCAGCAGTGAGGTACAGGGGACCCCCAATGAGCAGTTCTTC. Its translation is CASSEVQGTPNEQFF.

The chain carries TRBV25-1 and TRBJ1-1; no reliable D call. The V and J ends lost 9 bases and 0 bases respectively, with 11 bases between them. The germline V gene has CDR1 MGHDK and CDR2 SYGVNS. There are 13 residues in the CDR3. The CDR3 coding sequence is TGTGCCAGTAGCCCGGTCCTGAACACTGAAGCTTTCTTT. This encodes CASSPVLNTEAFF. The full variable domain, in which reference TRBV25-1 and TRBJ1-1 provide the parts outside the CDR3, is EADIYQTPRYLVIGTGKKITLECSQTMGHDKMYWYQQDPGMELHLIHYSYGVNSTEKGDLSSESTVSRIRTEHFPLTLESARPSHTSQYLCASSPVLNTEAFFGQGTRLTVV.

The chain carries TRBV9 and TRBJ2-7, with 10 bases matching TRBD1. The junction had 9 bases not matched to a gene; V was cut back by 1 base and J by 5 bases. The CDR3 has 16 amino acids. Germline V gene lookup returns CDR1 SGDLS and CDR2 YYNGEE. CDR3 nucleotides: TGTGCCAGCAGCGTATCCCCTGGACAGGGGGGTGACGAGCAGTACTTC. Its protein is CASSVSPGQGGDEQYF.

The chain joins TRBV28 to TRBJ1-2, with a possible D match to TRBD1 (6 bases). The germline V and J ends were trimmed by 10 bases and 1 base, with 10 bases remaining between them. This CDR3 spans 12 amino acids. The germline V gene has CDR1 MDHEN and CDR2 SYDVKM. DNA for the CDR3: TGTGCCATCCCGGACAGTAACTATGGCTACACCTTC. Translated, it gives CAIPDSNYGYTF.